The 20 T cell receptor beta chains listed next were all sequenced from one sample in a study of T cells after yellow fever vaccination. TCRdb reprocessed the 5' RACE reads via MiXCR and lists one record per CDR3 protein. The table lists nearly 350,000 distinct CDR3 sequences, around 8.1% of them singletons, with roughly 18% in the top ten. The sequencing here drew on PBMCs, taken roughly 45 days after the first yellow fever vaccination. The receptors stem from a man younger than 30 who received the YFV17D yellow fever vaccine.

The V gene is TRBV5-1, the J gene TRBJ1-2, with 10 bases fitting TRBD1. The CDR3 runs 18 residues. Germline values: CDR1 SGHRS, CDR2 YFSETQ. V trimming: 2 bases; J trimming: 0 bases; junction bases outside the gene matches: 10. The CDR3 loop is CASSFSTGGVIANYGYTF. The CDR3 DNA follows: TGCGCCAGCAGCTTTTCGACAGGGGGCGTAATAGCTAACTATGGCTACACCTTC.

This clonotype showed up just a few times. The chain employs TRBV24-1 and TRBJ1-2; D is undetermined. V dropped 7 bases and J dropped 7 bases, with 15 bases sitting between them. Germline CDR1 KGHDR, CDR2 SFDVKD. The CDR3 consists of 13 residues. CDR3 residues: CATRDSKTGGYTF. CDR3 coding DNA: TGTGCCACCAGGGACTCTAAAACGGGTGGCTACACCTTC.

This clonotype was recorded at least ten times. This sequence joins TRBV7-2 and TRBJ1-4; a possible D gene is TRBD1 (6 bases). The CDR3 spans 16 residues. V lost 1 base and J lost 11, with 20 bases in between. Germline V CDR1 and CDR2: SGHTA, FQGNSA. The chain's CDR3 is CASSLGWGAPQNKLFF. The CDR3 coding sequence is TGTGCCAGCAGCTTAGGATGGGGGGCCCCCCAGAACAAACTGTTTTTT.

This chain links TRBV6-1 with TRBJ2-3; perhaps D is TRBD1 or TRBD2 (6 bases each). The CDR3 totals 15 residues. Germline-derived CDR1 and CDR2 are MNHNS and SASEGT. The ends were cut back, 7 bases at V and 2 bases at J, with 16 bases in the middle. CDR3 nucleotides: TGTGCCAGCATCAATCAACCGGGGGCCACAGATACGCAGTATTTT. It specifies CASINQPGATDTQYF.

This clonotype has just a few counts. This CDR3 reads CASSSTGVNIQYF. The CDR3 DNA is TGTGCCAGCAGCTCTACAGGGGTAAACATTCAGTACTTC. J is TRBJ2-4 and V is TRBV7-9; 7 bases match TRBD1. Germline V gives CDR1 SEHNR, CDR2 FQNEAQ (reference sequence). V dropped 4 bases and J dropped 6; count of bases not matched to a gene: 3. CDR3 size: 13 residues. The entire variable domain, with the rest obtained from reference TRBV7-9 and TRBJ2-4, is as follows: DTGVSQNPRHKITKRGQNVTFRCDPISEHNRLYWYRQTLGQGPEFLTYFQNEAQLEKSRLLSDRFSAERPKGSFSTLEIQRTEQGDSAMYLCASSSTGVNIQYFGAGTRLSVL.

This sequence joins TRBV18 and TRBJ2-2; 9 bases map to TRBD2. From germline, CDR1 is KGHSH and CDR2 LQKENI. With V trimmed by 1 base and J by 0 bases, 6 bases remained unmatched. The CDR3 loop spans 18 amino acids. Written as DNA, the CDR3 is TGTGCCAGCTCACCACTTAGCGGGGGAACCTCGAACACCGGGGAGCTGTTTTTT. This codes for CASSPLSGGTSNTGELFF.

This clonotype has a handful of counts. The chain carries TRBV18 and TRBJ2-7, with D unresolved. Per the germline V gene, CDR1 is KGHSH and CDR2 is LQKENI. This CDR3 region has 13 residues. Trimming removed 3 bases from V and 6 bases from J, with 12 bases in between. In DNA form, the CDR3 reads TGTGCCAGCTCACCTCCCCCGCCAGGCGAGCAGTACTTC. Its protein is CASSPPPPGEQYF.

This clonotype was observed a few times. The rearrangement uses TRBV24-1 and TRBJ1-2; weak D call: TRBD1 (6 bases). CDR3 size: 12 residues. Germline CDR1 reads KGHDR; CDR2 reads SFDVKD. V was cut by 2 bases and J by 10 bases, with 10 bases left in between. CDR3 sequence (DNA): TGTGCCACCAGTGATTCAGGGGACCTCTACACCTTC. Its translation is CATSDSGDLYTF.

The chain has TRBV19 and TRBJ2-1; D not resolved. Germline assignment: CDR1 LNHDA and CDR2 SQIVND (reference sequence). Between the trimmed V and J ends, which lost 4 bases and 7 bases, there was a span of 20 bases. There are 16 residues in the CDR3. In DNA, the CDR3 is TGTGCCAGTAGTACCCTTGGCTCCCTAGGTAGGAATGAGCAGTTCTTC. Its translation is CASSTLGSLGRNEQFF.

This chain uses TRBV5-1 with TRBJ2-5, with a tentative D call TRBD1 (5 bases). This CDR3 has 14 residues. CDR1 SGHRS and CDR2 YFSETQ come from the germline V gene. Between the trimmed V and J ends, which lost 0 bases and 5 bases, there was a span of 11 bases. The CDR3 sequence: CASSLEQAGETQYF. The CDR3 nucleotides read TGCGCCAGCAGCTTGGAACAGGCCGGGGAGACCCAGTACTTC.

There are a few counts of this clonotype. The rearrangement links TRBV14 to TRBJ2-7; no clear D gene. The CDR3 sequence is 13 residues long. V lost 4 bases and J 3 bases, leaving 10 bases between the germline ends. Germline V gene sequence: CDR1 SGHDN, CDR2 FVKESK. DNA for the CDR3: TGTGCCAGCAGCCGGACGGTTTACTACGAGCAGTACGTC. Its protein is CASSRTVYYEQYV.

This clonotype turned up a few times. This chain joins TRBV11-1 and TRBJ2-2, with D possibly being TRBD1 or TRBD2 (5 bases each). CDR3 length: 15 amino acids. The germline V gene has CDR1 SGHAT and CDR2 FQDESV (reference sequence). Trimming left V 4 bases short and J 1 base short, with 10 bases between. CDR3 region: CASSYLGENTGELFF. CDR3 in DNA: TGTGCCAGCAGCTATCTGGGGGAGAACACCGGGGAGCTGTTTTTT. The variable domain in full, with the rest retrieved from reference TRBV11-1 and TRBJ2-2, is EAEVAQSPRYKITEKSQAVAFWCDPISGHATLYWYRQILGQGPELLVQFQDESVVDDSQLPKDRFSAERLKGVDSTLKIQPAELGDSAMYLCASSYLGENTGELFFGEGSRLTVL.

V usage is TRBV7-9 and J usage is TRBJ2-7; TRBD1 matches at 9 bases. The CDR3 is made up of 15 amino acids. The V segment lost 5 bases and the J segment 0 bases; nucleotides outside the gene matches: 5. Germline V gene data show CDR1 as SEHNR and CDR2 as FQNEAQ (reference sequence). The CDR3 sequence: CASSLGTGSSYEQYF. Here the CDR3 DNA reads TGTGCCAGCAGCCTAGGGACAGGGAGCTCCTACGAGCAGTACTTC.

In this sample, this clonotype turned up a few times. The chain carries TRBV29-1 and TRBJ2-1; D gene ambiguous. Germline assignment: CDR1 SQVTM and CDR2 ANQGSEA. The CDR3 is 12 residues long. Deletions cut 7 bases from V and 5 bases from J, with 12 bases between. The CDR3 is CSAGGGNNEQFF. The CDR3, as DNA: TGCAGCGCTGGCGGCGGCAACAATGAGCAGTTCTTC.

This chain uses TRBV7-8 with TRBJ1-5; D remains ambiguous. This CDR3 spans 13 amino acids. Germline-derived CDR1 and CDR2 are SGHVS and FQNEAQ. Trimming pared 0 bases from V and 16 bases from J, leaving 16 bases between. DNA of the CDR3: TGTGCCAGCAGCTTAGCAGGAAGGGAGCTTTCTCATTTT. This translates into CASSLAGRELSHF. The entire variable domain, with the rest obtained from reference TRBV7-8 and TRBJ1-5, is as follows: GAGVSQSPRYKVAKRGQDVALRCDPISGHVSLFWYQQALGQGPEFLTYFQNEAQLDKSGLPSDRFFAERPEGSVSTLKIQRTQQEDSAVYLCASSLAGRELSHFGDGTRLSIL.

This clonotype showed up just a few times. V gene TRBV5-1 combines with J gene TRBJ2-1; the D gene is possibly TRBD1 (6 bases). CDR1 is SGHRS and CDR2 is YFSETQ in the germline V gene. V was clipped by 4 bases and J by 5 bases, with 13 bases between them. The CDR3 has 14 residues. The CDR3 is CASSIRQAHNEQFF. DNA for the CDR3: TGCGCCAGCAGCATAAGACAGGCCCACAATGAGCAGTTCTTC. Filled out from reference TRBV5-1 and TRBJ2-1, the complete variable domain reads KAGVTQTPRYLIKTRGQQVTLSCSPISGHRSVSWYQQTPGQGLQFLFEYFSETQRNKGNFPGRFSGRQFSNSRSEMNVSTLELGDSALYLCASSIRQAHNEQFFGPGTRLTVL.

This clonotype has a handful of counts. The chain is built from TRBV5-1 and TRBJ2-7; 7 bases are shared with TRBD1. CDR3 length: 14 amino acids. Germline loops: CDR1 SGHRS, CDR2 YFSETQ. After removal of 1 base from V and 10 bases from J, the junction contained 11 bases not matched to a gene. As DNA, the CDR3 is TGCGCCAGCAGCTTGCCTGGGAGAGGGGGCGGACAGTACTTC. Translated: CASSLPGRGGGQYF.

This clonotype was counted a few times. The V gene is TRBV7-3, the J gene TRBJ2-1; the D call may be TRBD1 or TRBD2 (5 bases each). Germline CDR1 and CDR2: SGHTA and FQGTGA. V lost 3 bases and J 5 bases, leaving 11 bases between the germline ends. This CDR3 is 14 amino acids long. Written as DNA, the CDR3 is TGTGCCAGCAGCTTCGGGGCGGATCACAATGAGCAGTTCTTC. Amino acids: CASSFGADHNEQFF.

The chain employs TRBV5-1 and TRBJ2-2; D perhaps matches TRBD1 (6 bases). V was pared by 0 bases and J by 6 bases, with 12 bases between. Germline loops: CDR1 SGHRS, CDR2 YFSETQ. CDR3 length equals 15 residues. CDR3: CASSLVQGISGELFF. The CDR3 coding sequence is TGCGCCAGCAGCTTGGTACAGGGAATCTCCGGGGAGCTGTTTTTT.

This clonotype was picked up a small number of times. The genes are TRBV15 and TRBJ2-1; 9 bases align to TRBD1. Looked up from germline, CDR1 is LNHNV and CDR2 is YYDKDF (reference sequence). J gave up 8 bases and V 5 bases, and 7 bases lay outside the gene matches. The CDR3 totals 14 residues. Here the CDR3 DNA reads TGTGCCACCAGCCCTCGGACAGGGGTGGATGAGCAGTTCTTC. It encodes CATSPRTGVDEQFF.